Presented here are 28 T cell receptor beta chains from one specimen sequenced in a study of regulatory T cells in long-lasting Graves disease. Time point noted: newly diagnosed GD, antithyroid drugs for less than 3 months. After RNA was extracted from PBMCs, the TCR library was made from it. Arm-PCR of CDR3 regions and iRepertoire HTBI primers were the basis on which TCR beta libraries were built. TCRdb redid the calling of the multiplex PCR reads with MiXCR, one entry per CDR3 protein. In the table there are 400,000 to 450,000 distinct CDR3 sequences, around 17% of which are singletons. The same data also went into a second study, on T cells in Graves' hyperthyroidism and ophthalmopathy.

The sequences come from peripheral blood mononuclear cells (PBMCs), collected at new diagnosis, from a patient treated with antithyroid drugs. The source is a woman between 25 and 40 years old with Graves disease.

The sample holds one count of this clonotype. The conserved closing phenylalanine or tryptophan is absent in this CDR3, likely reflecting a read error. The CDR3, as DNA: TGTGCCAGTAGTATAAGGGCAGAAGGCGGCTACACCTCC. Its translation: CASSIRAEGGYTS. This chain uses TRBV19 with TRBJ1-2; D is undetermined. Between the trimmed V and J ends, which lost 2 bases and 8 bases, there was a span of 12 bases. The germline CDR1 and CDR2 sequences are LNHDA and SQIVND (reference sequence). The CDR3 is 13 residues long.

A few counts support this clonotype. The chain combines TRBV7-9 with TRBJ2-1; D may be TRBD2 (5 bases). V lost 1 base to trimming and J lost 9 bases, with 13 bases between them. This CDR3 spans 14 amino acids. The germline V gene encodes CDR1 SEHNR and CDR2 FQNEAQ (reference sequence). The CDR3 reads CASSLGGGTAEQFF. The CDR3, as DNA: TGTGCCAGCAGCTTAGGTGGAGGAACGGCTGAGCAGTTCTTC. Based on the CDR3 plus reference TRBV7-9 and TRBJ2-1, the full variable domain is DTGVSQNPRHKITKRGQNVTFRCDPISEHNRLYWYRQTLGQGPEFLTYFQNEAQLEKSRLLSDRFSAERPKGSFSTLEIQRTEQGDSAMYLCASSLGGGTAEQFFGPGTRLTVL.

Only a few counts were recorded for this clonotype. The chain is built from TRBV5-1 and TRBJ1-6, with no clear D. This CDR3 has 12 amino acids. Deletions cut 3 bases from V and 10 bases from J, with 8 bases between. The germline V gene encodes CDR1 SGHRS and CDR2 YFSETQ. The CDR3, as DNA: TGCGCCAGCAGCTACGGCGGGTCACCCCTCCACTTT. Amino acid sequence: CASSYGGSPLHF.

This clonotype was seen many times. The chain has TRBV25-1 and TRBJ2-5; D unresolved. The CDR3 totals 17 residues. Trimming took 6 bases from V and 2 from J, leaving 22 bases between them. CDR1 MGHDK and CDR2 SYGVNS come from the germline V gene. The CDR3 spells CASRGRETGPLQETQYF. The CDR3 DNA reads TGTGCCAGCAGGGGCCGAGAAACCGGACCGTTACAAGAGACCCAGTACTTC. Drawing the rest from reference TRBV25-1 and TRBJ2-5, the complete variable domain is EADIYQTPRYLVIGTGKKITLECSQTMGHDKMYWYQQDPGMELHLIHYSYGVNSTEKGDLSSESTVSRIRTEHFPLTLESARPSHTSQYLCASRGRETGPLQETQYFGPGTRLLVL.

This clonotype was counted many times. The chain is built from TRBV7-9 and TRBJ1-1; D call uncertain. Germline values: CDR1 SEHNR, CDR2 FQNEAQ (reference sequence). This CDR3 comprises 14 residues. V dropped 5 bases and J dropped 4 bases, with 14 bases sitting between them. CDR3 in DNA: TGTGCCAGCAGCCTCGGAAGGAGTACCACTGAAGCTTTCTTT. It codes for CASSLGRSTTEAFF. Full variable domain (outside the CDR3, taken from reference TRBV7-9 and TRBJ1-1): DTGVSQNPRHKITKRGQNVTFRCDPISEHNRLYWYRQTLGQGPEFLTYFQNEAQLEKSRLLSDRFSAERPKGSFSTLEIQRTEQGDSAMYLCASSLGRSTTEAFFGQGTRLTVV.

A few counts support this clonotype. This chain connects TRBV7-9 to TRBJ2-3; D gene unclear. Trimming took 5 bases from V and 4 from J, leaving 4 bases between them. The germline V gene encodes CDR1 SEHNR and CDR2 FQNEAQ (reference sequence). CDR3 length: 11 amino acids. The CDR3 protein is CASSPPDTQYF. The CDR3 nucleotides read TGTGCCAGCAGCCCCCCAGATACGCAGTATTTT.

The chain's CDR3 is CASSQEIATYEQYF. CDR3 sequence (DNA): TGCGCCAGCAGCCAAGAAATAGCGACCTACGAGCAGTACTTC. This chain links TRBV4-1 with TRBJ2-7; perhaps TRBD2 as D (5 bases). CDR1 and CDR2 from the germline V gene are MGHRA and YSYEKL. This CDR3 spans 14 amino acids. Trimming stripped 0 bases from V and 2 bases from J, with 8 bases between.

This clonotype has more than one count but fewer than ten. This likely stems from a read error, as it lies one base from a far larger clone. The chain recombines TRBV6-5 with TRBJ2-3, with TRBD1 matching over 7 bases. The J call may be wrong; the DNA end is better matched by TRBJ2-7. CDR3 size: 16 residues. Per germline, CDR1 MNHEY and CDR2 SVGAGI. For the CDR3, the DNA is TGTGCCAGCAGTTTAGCCGGGACAGTGATTTACTACGAGCAGTACTTC. It encodes CASSLAGTVIYYEQYF.

This chain joins TRBV19 and TRBJ1-5, with no clear D. Between the trimmed V and J ends, which lost 8 bases and 2 bases, there was a span of 10 bases. This CDR3 spans 13 amino acids. In germline, CDR1 is LNHDA, CDR2 SQIVND (reference sequence). DNA for the CDR3: TGTGCCAGTCGGCCCGCGGGCAATCAGCCCCAGCATTTT. It encodes CASRPAGNQPQHF.

At least ten counts were recorded for this clonotype. The rearrangement joins TRBV2 to TRBJ1-2; D might be TRBD1 (5 bases). The CDR3 extends over 14 amino acids. The V and J ends lost 4 bases and 0 bases respectively, with 9 bases between them. Germline CDR1 is SNHLY and CDR2 is FYNNEI. CDR3 in DNA: TGTGCCAGCAGTGGGGGGTTAGCTAACTATGGCTACACCTTC. Protein product: CASSGGLANYGYTF.

This clonotype was observed a few times. This sequence may be a read error, since a much larger clone differs from it by one base. This chain links TRBV28 with TRBJ1-2; D unclear. Trimming removed 6 bases at V and 4 bases at J, with 9 bases between. This CDR3 has 12 residues. Germline V lookup: CDR1 MDHEN, CDR2 SYDVKM. As DNA, the CDR3 is TGTGCCAGCAGGTTCTTTACCTATGGCTACACCTTC. Translating gives CASRFFTYGYTF.

The chain uses TRBV20-1 and TRBJ2-5; unclear D gene. Trimming removed 3 bases from V and 1 base from J, with 9 bases in between. The CDR3 is 13 residues long. The germline V gene encodes CDR1 DFQATT and CDR2 SNEGSKA (reference sequence). For the CDR3, the DNA is TGCAGTGCTAGGAATGTCCTCCAAGAGACCCAGTACTTC. It codes for CSARNVLQETQYF.

This clonotype showed up just a few times. J is TRBJ1-4 and V is TRBV6-1, with 8 bases fitting TRBD1. The J segment lost 0 bases and the V segment lost 7 bases, leaving 4 bases of the junction unmatched. The CDR3 consists of 15 residues. From germline, CDR1 is MNHNS and CDR2 SASEGT. CDR3 residues: CASTWTGTTNEKLFF. DNA for the CDR3: TGTGCCAGCACTTGGACAGGGACAACTAATGAAAAACTGTTTTTT.

This clonotype was detected a few times. The rearrangement uses TRBV7-9 and TRBJ1-5, with no clear D. With 5 bases removed from V and 0 bases from J, the gap between germline ends came to 8 bases. Germline loops: CDR1 SEHNR, CDR2 FQNEAQ (reference sequence). The CDR3 is made up of 14 amino acids. The CDR3 loop reads CASSQAYSNQPQHF. The DNA for the CDR3 is TGTGCCAGCAGCCAGGCATATAGCAATCAGCCCCAGCATTTT.

Ten or more counts support this clonotype. This sequence joins TRBV27 and TRBJ1-2; D is uncertain. The CDR3 spans 13 residues. Trimming stripped 4 bases from V and 4 bases from J, with 10 bases between. The germline V gene encodes CDR1 MNHEY and CDR2 SMNVEV (reference sequence). The CDR3 loop reads CASSSDGGYGYTF. The CDR3 DNA reads as TGTGCCAGCAGTTCCGACGGTGGCTATGGCTACACCTTC.

This clonotype was counted many times. The genes are TRBV12-3 or TRBV12-4 and TRBJ1-5; D is perhaps TRBD1 (6 bases). The CDR3 has 14 amino acids. The germline V and J ends were trimmed by 8 bases and 6 bases, with 17 bases remaining between them. The CDR3 DNA follows: TGTGCCAGCGTATCCCGACAGGATGGTCAGCCCCAGCATTTT. As protein: CASVSRQDGQPQHF.

In this sample, this clonotype turned up many times. The chain links TRBV24-1 to TRBJ2-3; 10 bases are shared with TRBD2. V lost 4 bases to trimming and J lost 4 bases; unmatched junction nucleotides: 7. The CDR3 contains 16 residues. The germline gives CDR1 KGHDR, CDR2 SFDVKD. CDR3 sequence (DNA): TGTGCCACCAGTGAATCTAGCGGGAGACGAGCAGATACGCAGTATTTT. Its protein product is CATSESSGRRADTQYF.

This clonotype was observed at least ten times. The genes are TRBV7-6 and TRBJ2-7, with D perhaps matching TRBD2 (6 bases). The V and J ends lost 3 bases and 0 bases respectively, with 12 bases between them. The CDR3 extends over 15 amino acids. Germline-derived CDR1 and CDR2 are SGHVS and FNYEAQ. The CDR3: CASSFSGELSYEQYF. Written as DNA, the CDR3 is TGTGCCAGCAGCTTTAGCGGAGAACTCTCCTACGAGCAGTACTTC.

This clonotype was counted ten times or more. The chain joins TRBV10-3 to TRBJ2-3; possible D gene TRBD1, 5 bases. V was trimmed by 10 bases and J by 2 bases, leaving 16 bases between them. The germline V gene encodes CDR1 ENHRY and CDR2 SYGVKD. The CDR3 is made up of 14 amino acids. As DNA, the CDR3 is TGTGCCACAACGACAGAGGCTGTCACAGATACGCAGTATTTT. Encoded protein: CATTTEAVTDTQYF.

This chain joins TRBV7-9 and TRBJ1-2; 9 nucleotides match TRBD1. After removal of 1 base from V and 4 bases from J, the junction contained 13 bases not matched to a gene. The CDR3 spans 18 residues. Germline CDR1 and CDR2: SEHNR and FQNEAQ (reference sequence). In nucleotides, the CDR3 is TGTGCCAGCAGCTTAGTGGGGGCGCCGGGACAGGGAGTCTATGGCTACACCTTC. Protein product: CASSLVGAPGQGVYGYTF.

The chain recombines TRBV11-1 with TRBJ2-1; 11 nucleotides agree with TRBD2. Germline V CDR1 and CDR2: SGHAT, FQDESV (reference sequence). J gave up 8 bases and V 6 bases, and 9 bases lay outside the gene matches. This CDR3 has 15 amino acids. CDR3 loop: CASRSTSGSLDEQFF. CDR3 bases: TGTGCCAGCAGGAGTACTAGCGGGAGTTTGGATGAGCAGTTCTTC.

In this sample, this clonotype turned up many times. The V gene is TRBV11-2, the J gene TRBJ2-1; no definite D call. This CDR3 is 16 amino acids long. Trimming cost V 2 bases and J 0 bases, with 11 bases left between them. The germline V gene has CDR1 SGHAT and CDR2 FQNNGV. CDR3 DNA: TGTGCCAGCAGCTTATTCCAAGAAAGCTCCTACAATGAGCAGTTCTTC. This translates into CASSLFQESSYNEQFF.

This clonotype was seen a handful of times. The gene calls are TRBV29-1 and TRBJ1-2; 9 bases map to TRBD1. Germline lookup yields CDR1 SQVTM and CDR2 ANQGSEA. The CDR3 has 14 residues. V shed 3 bases and J 6 bases; nucleotides not matched to a gene: 8. CDR3: CSVEKQGAVHGYTF. The CDR3 coding sequence is TGCAGCGTTGAGAAACAGGGGGCAGTTCATGGCTACACCTTC.

Turning to this clonotype: A much larger clone sits a single nucleotide away, making a read error possible. Likely a read error: the CDR3 ends without its conserved phenylalanine or tryptophan. The CDR3 region is CASSHTISYEQYY. In nucleotides, the CDR3 is TGTGCCAGCAGTCACACGATTTCCTACGAGCAGTACTAC. The V and J genes are TRBV28 and TRBJ2-7; D unresolved. This CDR3 comprises 13 residues. The germline V gene encodes CDR1 MDHEN and CDR2 SYDVKM. V lost 5 bases and J lost 1, with 9 bases in between.

This clonotype was seen at least ten times. V gene TRBV7-3 combines with J gene TRBJ2-1, with 12 nucleotides matching TRBD2. Germline-derived CDR1 and CDR2 are SGHTA and FQGTGA. With V trimmed by 2 bases and J by 12 bases, 11 bases remained unmatched. The CDR3 spans 16 residues. The CDR3 is CASSLGSGTSGFGQFF. The CDR3 DNA sequence: TGTGCCAGCAGCTTAGGGTCCGGGACTAGCGGGTTCGGGCAGTTCTTC.

This clonotype showed up just a few times. V is TRBV20-1 and J is TRBJ2-7; D is possibly TRBD1 or TRBD2 (5 bases each). The CDR3 has 13 amino acids. V shed 1 base and J shed 5 bases, with 12 bases lying between them. The germline V gene encodes CDR1 DFQATT and CDR2 SNEGSKA (reference sequence). The CDR3 protein is CSARGGFRNEQYF. CDR3 bases: TGCAGTGCTAGAGGGGGGTTCCGCAACGAGCAGTACTTC.

This clonotype was detected ten times or more. The chain links TRBV29-1 to TRBJ1-2; 7 bases line up with TRBD1. Germline loops: CDR1 SQVTM, CDR2 ANQGSEA. Trimming cost V 4 bases and J 8 bases; bases outside gene matches: 7. The CDR3 length is 12 residues. The CDR3 here is CSVVKGAHGYTF. In nucleotides, the CDR3 is TGCAGCGTTGTCAAGGGGGCGCACGGCTACACCTTC.

This clonotype was counted only a few times. This chain joins TRBV12-3 or TRBV12-4 and TRBJ1-3, with 7 bases identical to TRBD1. V was clipped by 7 bases and J by 3 bases; unmatched bases: 12. The CDR3 extends over 16 amino acids. CDR3 sequence reads: CASTQEGQLNGNTIYF. DNA of the CDR3: TGTGCCAGCACCCAAGAGGGACAGCTTAATGGAAACACCATATATTTT.